This T cell receptor (beta chain) was identified in a study of PD-1 blockade in classical Hodgkin lymphoma. CDR3 length: 18 residues. The ends were cut back, 2 bases at V and 0 bases at J, with 21 bases in the middle. Germline V CDR1 and CDR2: SGHKS, YYEKEE (reference sequence). Every patient had relapsed following autologous stem cell transplantation, and cohorts differed in brentuximab vedotin exposure. The repertoire was sequenced with immunoSEQ multiplex PCR; TCRdb's copy has only in-frame clones and lacks some. The sample consists of 90,000 to 100,000 clones, approximately 89% of them appearing once.

Specimen: peripheral blood mononuclear cells (PBMCs), collected before the second cycle of nivolumab. The TCR sequence derives from a human donor with classical Hodgkin lymphoma. The V gene is TRBV5-5, the J gene TRBJ2-7, with D perhaps TRBD1 or TRBD2 (5 bases each). CDR3: CASSLLLDYGASSYEQYF. CDR3 in DNA: TGTGCCAGCAGCTTACTTCTGGATTACGGGGCCAGCTCCTACGAGCAGTACTTC.